Described below is a single T cell receptor beta chain sequence and its context. In the source study's methods: Using reference gene primer amplification, nucleated cell counts were estimated. The method was immunoSEQ multiplex PCR; TCRdb's version includes in-frame clones alone and lacks a portion of them. The DNA gave D and trimming, while V, J and clone size come from that table. Of approximately 300,000 clones listed, 90% are singletons. This specimen belongs to a study of blood T cell repertoires in COVID-19. On the study more broadly: Collection of acute and convalescent COVID-19 samples took place in the United States, Italy and Spain. Sample material is recorded as cDNA or gDNA derived from T cells, B-cell-depleted T cells, or PBMCs.

This CDR3 contains 16 residues. CDR1 and CDR2 (germline): MGHRA, YSYEKL. Losses at the gene ends were 3 bases for V and 0 bases for J; bases not matched to a gene: 5. Material for sequencing was peripheral blood. This chain connects TRBV4-1 to TRBJ1-3; 7 nucleotides agree with TRBD1. The origin of this receptor is a woman in her 40s with acute or convalescent COVID-19. CDR3 region: CASSHYQGDSGNTIYF. In nucleotides, the CDR3 is TGCGCCAGCAGCCATTATCAGGGGGACTCTGGAAACACCATATATTTT.